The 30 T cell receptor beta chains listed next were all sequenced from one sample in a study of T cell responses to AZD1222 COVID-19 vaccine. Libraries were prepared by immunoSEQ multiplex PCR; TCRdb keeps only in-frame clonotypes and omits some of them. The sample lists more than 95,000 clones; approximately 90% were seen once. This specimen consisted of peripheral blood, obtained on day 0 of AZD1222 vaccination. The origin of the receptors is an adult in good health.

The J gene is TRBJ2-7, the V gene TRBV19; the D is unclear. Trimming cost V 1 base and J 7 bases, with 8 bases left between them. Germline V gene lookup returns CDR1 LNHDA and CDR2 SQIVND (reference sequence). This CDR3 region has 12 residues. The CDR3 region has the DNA TGTGCCAGTAGTATAGCCGAAGGTGAGCAGTACTTC. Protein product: CASSIAEGEQYF.

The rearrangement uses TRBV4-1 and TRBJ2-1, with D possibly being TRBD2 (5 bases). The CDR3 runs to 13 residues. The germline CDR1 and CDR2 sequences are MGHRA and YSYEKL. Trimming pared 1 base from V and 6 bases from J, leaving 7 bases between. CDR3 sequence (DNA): TGCGCCAGCAGCCAAGTTGGAGGCAATGAGCAGTTCTTC. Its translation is CASSQVGGNEQFF.

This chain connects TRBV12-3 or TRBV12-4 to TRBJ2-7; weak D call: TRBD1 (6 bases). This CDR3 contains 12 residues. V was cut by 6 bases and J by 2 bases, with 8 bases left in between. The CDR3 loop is CASRGATYEQYF. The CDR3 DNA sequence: TGTGCCAGCAGGGGGGCCACCTACGAGCAGTACTTC.

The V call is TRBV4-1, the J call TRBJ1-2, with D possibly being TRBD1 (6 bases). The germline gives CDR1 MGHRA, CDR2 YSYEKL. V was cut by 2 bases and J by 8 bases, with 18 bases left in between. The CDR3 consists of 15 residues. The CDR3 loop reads CASSQQDSGHRGYTF. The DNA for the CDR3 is TGCGCCAGCAGCCAACAGGACAGCGGGCATCGGGGCTACACCTTC.

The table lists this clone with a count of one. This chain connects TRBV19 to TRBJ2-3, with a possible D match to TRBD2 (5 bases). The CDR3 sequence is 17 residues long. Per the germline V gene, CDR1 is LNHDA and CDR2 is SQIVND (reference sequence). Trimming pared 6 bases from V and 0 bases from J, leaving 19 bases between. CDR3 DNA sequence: TGTGCCAGTAGAGATCGTGGAGGACTTTCTAGCACAGATACGCAGTATTTT. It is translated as CASRDRGGLSSTDTQYF.

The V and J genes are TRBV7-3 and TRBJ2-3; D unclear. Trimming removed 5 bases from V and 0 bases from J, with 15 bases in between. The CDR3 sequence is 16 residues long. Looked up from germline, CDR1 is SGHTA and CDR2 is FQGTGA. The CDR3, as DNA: TGTGCCAGCAGCAGAACCGGTGGTTCTAGCACAGATACGCAGTATTTT. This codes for CASSRTGGSSTDTQYF.

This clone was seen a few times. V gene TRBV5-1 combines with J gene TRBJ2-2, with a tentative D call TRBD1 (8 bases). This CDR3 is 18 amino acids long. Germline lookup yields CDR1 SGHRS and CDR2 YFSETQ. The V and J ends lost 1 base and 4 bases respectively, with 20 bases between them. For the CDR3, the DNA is TGCGCCAGCAGCTTGCAGGGGGCTGGCGGGAGCGGCACCGGGGAGCTGTTTTTT. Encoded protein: CASSLQGAGGSGTGELFF.

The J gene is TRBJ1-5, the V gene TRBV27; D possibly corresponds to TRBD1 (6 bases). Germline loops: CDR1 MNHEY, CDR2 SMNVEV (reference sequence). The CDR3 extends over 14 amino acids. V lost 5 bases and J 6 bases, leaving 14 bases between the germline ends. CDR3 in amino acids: CASSPPPGAQPQHF. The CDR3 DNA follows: TGTGCCAGCAGTCCGCCCCCAGGGGCTCAGCCCCAGCATTTT.

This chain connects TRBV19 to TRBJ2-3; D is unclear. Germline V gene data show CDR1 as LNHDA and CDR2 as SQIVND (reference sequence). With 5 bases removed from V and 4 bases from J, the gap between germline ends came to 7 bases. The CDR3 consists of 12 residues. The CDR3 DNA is TGTGCCAGTAGTGCCCCCCCAGATACGCAGTATTTT. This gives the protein CASSAPPDTQYF.

Here the CDR3 reads CSVGPSGRGYNEQFF. The DNA of the CDR3 is TGCAGCGTTGGGCCTAGCGGGAGGGGTTACAATGAGCAGTTCTTC. The rearrangement uses TRBV29-1 and TRBJ2-1, with 12 bases lining up with TRBD2. Per germline, CDR1 SQVTM and CDR2 ANQGSEA. The V and J ends lost 4 bases and 4 bases, in that order; junction bases with no gene match: 5. The CDR3 runs 15 residues.

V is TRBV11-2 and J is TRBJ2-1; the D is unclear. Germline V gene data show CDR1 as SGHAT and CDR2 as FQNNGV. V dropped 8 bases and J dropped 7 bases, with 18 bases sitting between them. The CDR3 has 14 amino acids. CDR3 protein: CASGPRPPVNEQFF. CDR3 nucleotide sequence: TGTGCCAGCGGGCCTAGACCCCCCGTAAATGAGCAGTTCTTC.

In nucleotides, the CDR3 is TGTGCCAGCAGCCAGATCGGGACAGACTCCTCCTACGAGCAGTACTTC. It yields the protein CASSQIGTDSSYEQYF. This sequence joins TRBV4-2 and TRBJ2-7; 7 bases agree with TRBD1. The CDR3 runs 16 residues. V lost 3 bases, J lost 0 bases, and 8 bases stayed unmatched. Germline V gene lookup returns CDR1 LGHNA and CDR2 YNFKEQ.

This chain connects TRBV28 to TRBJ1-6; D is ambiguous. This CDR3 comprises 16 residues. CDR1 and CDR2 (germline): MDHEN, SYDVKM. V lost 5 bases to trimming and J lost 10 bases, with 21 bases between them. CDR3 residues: CASSLPRQATGSPLHF. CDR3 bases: TGTGCCAGCAGTCTGCCCCGGCAGGCCACCGGGTCACCCCTCCACTTT.

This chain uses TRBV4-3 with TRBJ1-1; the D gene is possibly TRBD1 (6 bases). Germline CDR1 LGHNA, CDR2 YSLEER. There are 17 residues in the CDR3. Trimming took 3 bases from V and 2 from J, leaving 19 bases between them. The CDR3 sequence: CASSQAWVGGANTEAFF. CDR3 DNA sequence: TGCGCCAGCAGCCAGGCCTGGGTTGGGGGGGCTAACACTGAAGCTTTCTTT.

The CDR3 is CAIRPGTATGQPQHF. The CDR3 DNA sequence: TGTGCCATCAGACCCGGGACCGCAACGGGTCAGCCCCAGCATTTT. The rearrangement joins TRBV10-3 to TRBJ1-5, with a tentative D call TRBD1 (5 bases). The CDR3 contains 15 residues. Germline V gives CDR1 ENHRY, CDR2 SYGVKD. V lost 6 bases to trimming and J lost 6 bases, with 18 bases between them.

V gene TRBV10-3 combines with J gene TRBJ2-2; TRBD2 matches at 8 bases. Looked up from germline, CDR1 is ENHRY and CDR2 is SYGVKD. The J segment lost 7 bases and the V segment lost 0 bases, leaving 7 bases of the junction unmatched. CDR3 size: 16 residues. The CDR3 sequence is CAISESSGSMGGELFF. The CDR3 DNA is TGTGCCATCAGTGAGTCAAGCGGGAGTATGGGCGGGGAGCTGTTTTTT.

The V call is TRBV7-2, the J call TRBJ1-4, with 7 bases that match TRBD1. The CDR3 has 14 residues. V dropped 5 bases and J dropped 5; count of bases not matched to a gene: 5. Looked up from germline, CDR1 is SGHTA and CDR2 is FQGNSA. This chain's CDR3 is CASSPGQWNEKLFF. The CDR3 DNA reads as TGTGCCAGCAGCCCGGGACAGTGGAATGAAAAACTGTTTTTT. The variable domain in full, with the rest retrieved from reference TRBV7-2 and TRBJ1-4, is GAGVSQSPSNKVTEKGKDVELRCDPISGHTALYWYRQSLGQGLEFLIYFQGNSAPDKSGLPSDRFSAERTGGSVSTLTIQRTQQEDSAVYLCASSPGQWNEKLFFGSGTQLSVL.

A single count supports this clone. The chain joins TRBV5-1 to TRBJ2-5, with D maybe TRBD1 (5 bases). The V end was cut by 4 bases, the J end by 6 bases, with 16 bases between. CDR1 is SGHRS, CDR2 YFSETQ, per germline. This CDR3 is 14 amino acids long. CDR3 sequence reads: CASSQGRGRQTQYF. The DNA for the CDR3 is TGCGCCAGCAGCCAGGGTAGGGGTCGGCAGACCCAGTACTTC.

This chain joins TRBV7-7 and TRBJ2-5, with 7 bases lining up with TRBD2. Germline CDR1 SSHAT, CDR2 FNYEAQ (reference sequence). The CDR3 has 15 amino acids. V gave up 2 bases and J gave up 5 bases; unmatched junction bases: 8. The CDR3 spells CASSLRGGSYETQYF. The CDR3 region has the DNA TGTGCCAGCAGCTTAAGGGGCGGGAGCTACGAGACCCAGTACTTC. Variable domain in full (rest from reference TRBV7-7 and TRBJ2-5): GAGVSQSPRYKVTKRGQDVTLRCDPISSHATLYWYQQALGQGPEFLTYFNYEAQPDKSGLPSDRFSAERPEGSISTLTIQRTEQRDSAMYRCASSLRGGSYETQYFGPGTRLLVL.

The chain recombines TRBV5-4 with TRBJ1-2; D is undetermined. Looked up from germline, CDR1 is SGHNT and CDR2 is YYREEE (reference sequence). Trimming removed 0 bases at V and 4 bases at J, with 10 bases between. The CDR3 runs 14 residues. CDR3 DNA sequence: TGTGCCAGCAGCTTGGACAGCCGTCCCTATGGCTACACCTTC. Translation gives CASSLDSRPYGYTF.

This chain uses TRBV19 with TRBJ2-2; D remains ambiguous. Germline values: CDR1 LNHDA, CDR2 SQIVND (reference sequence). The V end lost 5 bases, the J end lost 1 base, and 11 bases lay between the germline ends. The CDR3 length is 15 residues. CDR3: CASSPSSGNTGELFF. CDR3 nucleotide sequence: TGTGCCAGTAGTCCTTCGTCAGGGAACACCGGGGAGCTGTTTTTT.

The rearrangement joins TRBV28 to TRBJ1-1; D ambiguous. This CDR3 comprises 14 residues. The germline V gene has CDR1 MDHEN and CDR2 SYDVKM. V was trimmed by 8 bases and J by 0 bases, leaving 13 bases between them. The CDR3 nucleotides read TGTGCCAGCCCACCACACCGGTTGAACACTGAAGCTTTCTTT. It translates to CASPPHRLNTEAFF.

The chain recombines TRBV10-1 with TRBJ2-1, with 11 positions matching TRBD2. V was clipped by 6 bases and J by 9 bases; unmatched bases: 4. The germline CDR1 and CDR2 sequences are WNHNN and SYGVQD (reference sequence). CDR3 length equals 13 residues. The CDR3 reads CASSSSGRGEQFF. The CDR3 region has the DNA TGCGCCAGCAGCAGTAGCGGGAGGGGTGAGCAGTTCTTC.

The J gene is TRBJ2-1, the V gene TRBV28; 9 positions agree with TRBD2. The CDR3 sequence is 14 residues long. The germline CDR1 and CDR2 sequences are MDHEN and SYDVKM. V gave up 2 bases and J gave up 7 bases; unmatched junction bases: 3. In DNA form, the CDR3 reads TGTGCCAGCAGTTTACAGCGGGAGGTAAATGAGCAGTTCTTC. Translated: CASSLQREVNEQFF.

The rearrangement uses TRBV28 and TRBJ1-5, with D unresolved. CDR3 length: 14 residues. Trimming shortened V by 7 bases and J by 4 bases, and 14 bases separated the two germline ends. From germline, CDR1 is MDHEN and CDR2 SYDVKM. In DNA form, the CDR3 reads TGTGCCAGCATCCCCCAGCGGGGAAATCAGCCCCAGCATTTT. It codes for CASIPQRGNQPQHF.

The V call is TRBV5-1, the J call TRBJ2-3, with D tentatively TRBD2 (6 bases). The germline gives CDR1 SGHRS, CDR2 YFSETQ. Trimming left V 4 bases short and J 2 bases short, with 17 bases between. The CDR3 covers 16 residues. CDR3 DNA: TGCGCCAGCAGCCAGACCCCGGGACTTCCCACAGATACGCAGTATTTT. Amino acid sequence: CASSQTPGLPTDTQYF.

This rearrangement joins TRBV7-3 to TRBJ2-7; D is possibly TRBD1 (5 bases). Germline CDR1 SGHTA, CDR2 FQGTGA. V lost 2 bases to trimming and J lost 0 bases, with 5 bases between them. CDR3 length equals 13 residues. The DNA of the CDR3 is TGTGCCAGCAGCTTAGACAGCTCCTACGAGCAGTACTTC. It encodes CASSLDSSYEQYF.

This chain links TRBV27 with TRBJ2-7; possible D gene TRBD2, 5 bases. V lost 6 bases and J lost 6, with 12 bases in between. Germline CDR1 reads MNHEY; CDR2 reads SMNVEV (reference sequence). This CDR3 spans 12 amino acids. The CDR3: CASRTRTGEQYF. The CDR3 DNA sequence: TGTGCCAGCAGGACCAGGACTGGCGAGCAGTACTTC.

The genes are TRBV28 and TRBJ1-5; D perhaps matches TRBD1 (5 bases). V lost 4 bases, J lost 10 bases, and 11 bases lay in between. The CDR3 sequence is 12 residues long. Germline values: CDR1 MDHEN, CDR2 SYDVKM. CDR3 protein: CASSSQGVPQHF. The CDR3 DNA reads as TGTGCCAGCAGTTCCCAGGGAGTACCCCAGCATTTT.

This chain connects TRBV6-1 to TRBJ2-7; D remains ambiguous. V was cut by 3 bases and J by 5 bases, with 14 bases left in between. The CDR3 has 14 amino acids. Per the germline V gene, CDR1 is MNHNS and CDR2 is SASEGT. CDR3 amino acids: CASSDRRYLNEQYF. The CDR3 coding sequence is TGTGCCAGCAGTGATCGAAGGTACCTCAACGAGCAGTACTTC.